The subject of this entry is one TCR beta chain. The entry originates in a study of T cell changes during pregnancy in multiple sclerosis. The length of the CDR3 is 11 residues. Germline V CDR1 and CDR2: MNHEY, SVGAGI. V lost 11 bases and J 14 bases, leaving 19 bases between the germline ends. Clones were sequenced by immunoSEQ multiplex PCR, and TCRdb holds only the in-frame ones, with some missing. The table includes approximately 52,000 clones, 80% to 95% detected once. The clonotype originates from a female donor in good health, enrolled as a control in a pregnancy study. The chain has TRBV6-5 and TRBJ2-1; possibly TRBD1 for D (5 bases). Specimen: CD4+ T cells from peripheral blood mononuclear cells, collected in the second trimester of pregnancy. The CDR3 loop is CAARASTLEFF. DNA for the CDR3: TGTGCCGCCAGGGCTTCTACCCTCGAGTTCTTC.